Listed below are T cell receptor beta chains from one sample, sequenced in a study of neurological immune-mediated disorders. TCRdb reanalysed the 5' RACE reads using MiXCR and keeps one entry per CDR3 protein. The sample records some 65,000 distinct CDR3 sequences, 4.1% being singletons. The specimen sequenced was PBMCs. The receptors shown here come from a man in his fifties with multiple sclerosis. CDR3s include the opening cysteine and the closing phenylalanine or tryptophan. The D gene is left open where the match is weak. Sizes are listed as once, few, many, or a class for an expanded clone.

j_gene: TRBJ1-1; len: 14; abundance: many; d_gene: NA; v_gene: TRBV20-1; CDR3nt: TGCAGTGCTAGAGATTCCGGGGGAACAACTGAAGCTTTCTTT; CDR3aa: CSARDSGGTTEAFF
j_gene: TRBJ2-1; len: 10; abundance: many; d_gene: NA; v_gene: TRBV29-1; CDR3nt: TGCAGCGCGGACGACCCCAAGCAGTTCTTC; CDR3aa: CSADDPKQFF
j_gene: TRBJ2-1; len: 14; abundance: many; d_gene: TRBD1; v_gene: TRBV12-3/TRBV12-4; CDR3nt: TGTGCCAGCAGTCGACAGGGGGGTGTTAATGAGCAGTTCTTC; CDR3aa: CASSRQGGVNEQFF
j_gene: TRBJ1-2; len: 15; abundance: many; d_gene: TRBD1; v_gene: TRBV12-3/TRBV12-4; CDR3nt: TGTGCCAGCAGTTTGCGGACAGGGGTAAACTATGGCTACACCTTC; CDR3aa: CASSLRTGVNYGYTF
j_gene: TRBJ1-3; len: 16; abundance: many; d_gene: NA; v_gene: TRBV7-6; CDR3nt: TGTGCCAGCAGCTTAGCGGAACGGACCTCTGGAAACACCATATATTTT; CDR3aa: CASSLAERTSGNTIYF
j_gene: TRBJ1-5; len: 16; abundance: medium-sized; d_gene: TRBD1; v_gene: TRBV10-3; CDR3nt: TGTGCCATCAGTGAGTCCGACAGGGACAACAATCAGCCCCAGCATTTT; CDR3aa: CAISESDRDNNQPQHF
j_gene: TRBJ1-5; len: 15; abundance: few; d_gene: TRBD1; v_gene: TRBV5-1; CDR3nt: TGCGCCAGGAAAGAGGGGGCGACTAGCAATCAGCCCCAGCATTTT; CDR3aa: CARKEGATSNQPQHF
j_gene: TRBJ2-1; len: 14; abundance: many; d_gene: NA; v_gene: TRBV7-9; CDR3nt: TGTGCCAGCAGCCCACAAAGATGGGGGAATGAGCAGTTCTTC; CDR3aa: CASSPQRWGNEQFF
j_gene: TRBJ2-3; len: 15; abundance: many; d_gene: TRBD2; v_gene: TRBV4-1; CDR3nt: TGCGCCAGCAGACGTAGCGGGGGAAGCACAGATACGCAGTATTTT; CDR3aa: CASRRSGGSTDTQYF
j_gene: TRBJ2-7; len: 14; abundance: many; d_gene: TRBD1; v_gene: TRBV14; CDR3nt: TGTGCCAGCAGCCACGGGACAGGGGTCTACGAGCAGTACTTC; CDR3aa: CASSHGTGVYEQYF
j_gene: TRBJ1-2; len: 15; abundance: many; d_gene: NA; v_gene: TRBV15; CDR3nt: TGTGCCACCAGCAGAGGGACGGCAAGGAACTATGGCTACACCTTC; CDR3aa: CATSRGTARNYGYTF
j_gene: TRBJ1-4; len: 13; abundance: few; d_gene: NA; v_gene: TRBV20-1; CDR3nt: TGCAGTGCTAGAGAGCAGGGGACTGAAAAACTGTTTTTT; CDR3aa: CSAREQGTEKLFF
j_gene: TRBJ2-1; len: 16; abundance: many; d_gene: TRBD2; v_gene: TRBV9; CDR3nt: TGTGCCAGCAGCGCCGACAGCGGGGGGGCCTACAATGAGCAGTTCTTC; CDR3aa: CASSADSGGAYNEQFF
j_gene: TRBJ1-6; len: 15; abundance: few; d_gene: NA; v_gene: TRBV20-1; CDR3nt: TGCAGTGCTAGAGCCTTAAGGGGGGAAAATTCACCCCTCCACTTT; CDR3aa: CSARALRGENSPLHF
j_gene: TRBJ2-5; len: 16; abundance: many; d_gene: NA; v_gene: TRBV24-1; CDR3nt: TGTGCCACCAGTGAGGGACACAGGGATTTGCGAGAGACCCAGTACTTC; CDR3aa: CATSEGHRDLRETQYF
j_gene: TRBJ2-7; len: 15; abundance: many; d_gene: NA; v_gene: TRBV9; CDR3nt: TGTGCCAGCAGCGTAGGCCCCGGGGAATCGGCCGAGCAGTACTTC; CDR3aa: CASSVGPGESAEQYF
j_gene: TRBJ1-5; len: 14; abundance: many; d_gene: TRBD1; v_gene: TRBV5-6; CDR3nt: TGTGCCAGCAGCCCTGGGACAGGCAATCAGCCCCAGCATTTT; CDR3aa: CASSPGTGNQPQHF
j_gene: TRBJ1-5; len: 15; abundance: many; d_gene: TRBD1; v_gene: TRBV5-1; CDR3nt: TGCGCCAGCAGCTTGGGTACAGGGGGACATCAGCCCCAGCATTTT; CDR3aa: CASSLGTGGHQPQHF
j_gene: TRBJ1-2; len: 14; abundance: many; d_gene: TRBD1; v_gene: TRBV12-3/TRBV12-4; CDR3nt: TGTGCCAGCAGCCTGACAGGGAGTAACTATGGCTACACCTTC; CDR3aa: CASSLTGSNYGYTF
j_gene: TRBJ2-3; len: 13; abundance: many; d_gene: NA; v_gene: TRBV5-6; CDR3nt: TGTGCCAGCAGCTTGGTACAGCCGGATACGCAGTATTTT; CDR3aa: CASSLVQPDTQYF
j_gene: TRBJ2-7; len: 15; abundance: many; d_gene: NA; v_gene: TRBV7-2; CDR3nt: TGTGCCAGCAGCTCGCCGGGTATAAGCTCCTACGAGCAGTACTTC; CDR3aa: CASSSPGISSYEQYF
j_gene: TRBJ1-5; len: 18; abundance: few; d_gene: NA; v_gene: TRBV7-6; CDR3nt: TGTGCCAGCAGCTTTTTGATACCAGCTTCGAGGAGCAATCAGCCCCAGCATTTT; CDR3aa: CASSFLIPASRSNQPQHF
j_gene: TRBJ2-1; len: 15; abundance: many; d_gene: TRBD1; v_gene: TRBV5-1; CDR3nt: TGCGCCAGCAGCTCGGAACCGGGACAGTACAATGAGCAGTTCTTC; CDR3aa: CASSSEPGQYNEQFF
j_gene: TRBJ1-1; len: 13; abundance: many; d_gene: NA; v_gene: TRBV5-1; CDR3nt: TGCGCCAGCAGCTTGGGTGATATCTCGGGGGCTTTCTTT; CDR3aa: CASSLGDISGAFF
j_gene: TRBJ1-1; len: 13; abundance: many; d_gene: NA; v_gene: TRBV12-3/TRBV12-4; CDR3nt: TGTGCCAGCAATTCCAGGGGTTGGACTGAAGCTTTCTTT; CDR3aa: CASNSRGWTEAFF
j_gene: TRBJ2-3; len: 15; abundance: many; d_gene: TRBD2; v_gene: TRBV20-1; CDR3nt: TGCAGTGCTAGCCCTACTAGCGGAAACACAGATACGCAGTATTTT; CDR3aa: CSASPTSGNTDTQYF
j_gene: TRBJ2-3; len: 16; abundance: many; d_gene: NA; v_gene: TRBV5-1; CDR3nt: TGCGCCAGCAGCTTGGCCCCACGGCCTAGCACAGATACGCAGTATTTT; CDR3aa: CASSLAPRPSTDTQYF
j_gene: TRBJ2-1; len: 14; abundance: many; d_gene: NA; v_gene: TRBV7-9; CDR3nt: TGTGCCAGCAGCTTAGGACGGAAAAACAATGAGCAGTTCTTC; CDR3aa: CASSLGRKNNEQFF